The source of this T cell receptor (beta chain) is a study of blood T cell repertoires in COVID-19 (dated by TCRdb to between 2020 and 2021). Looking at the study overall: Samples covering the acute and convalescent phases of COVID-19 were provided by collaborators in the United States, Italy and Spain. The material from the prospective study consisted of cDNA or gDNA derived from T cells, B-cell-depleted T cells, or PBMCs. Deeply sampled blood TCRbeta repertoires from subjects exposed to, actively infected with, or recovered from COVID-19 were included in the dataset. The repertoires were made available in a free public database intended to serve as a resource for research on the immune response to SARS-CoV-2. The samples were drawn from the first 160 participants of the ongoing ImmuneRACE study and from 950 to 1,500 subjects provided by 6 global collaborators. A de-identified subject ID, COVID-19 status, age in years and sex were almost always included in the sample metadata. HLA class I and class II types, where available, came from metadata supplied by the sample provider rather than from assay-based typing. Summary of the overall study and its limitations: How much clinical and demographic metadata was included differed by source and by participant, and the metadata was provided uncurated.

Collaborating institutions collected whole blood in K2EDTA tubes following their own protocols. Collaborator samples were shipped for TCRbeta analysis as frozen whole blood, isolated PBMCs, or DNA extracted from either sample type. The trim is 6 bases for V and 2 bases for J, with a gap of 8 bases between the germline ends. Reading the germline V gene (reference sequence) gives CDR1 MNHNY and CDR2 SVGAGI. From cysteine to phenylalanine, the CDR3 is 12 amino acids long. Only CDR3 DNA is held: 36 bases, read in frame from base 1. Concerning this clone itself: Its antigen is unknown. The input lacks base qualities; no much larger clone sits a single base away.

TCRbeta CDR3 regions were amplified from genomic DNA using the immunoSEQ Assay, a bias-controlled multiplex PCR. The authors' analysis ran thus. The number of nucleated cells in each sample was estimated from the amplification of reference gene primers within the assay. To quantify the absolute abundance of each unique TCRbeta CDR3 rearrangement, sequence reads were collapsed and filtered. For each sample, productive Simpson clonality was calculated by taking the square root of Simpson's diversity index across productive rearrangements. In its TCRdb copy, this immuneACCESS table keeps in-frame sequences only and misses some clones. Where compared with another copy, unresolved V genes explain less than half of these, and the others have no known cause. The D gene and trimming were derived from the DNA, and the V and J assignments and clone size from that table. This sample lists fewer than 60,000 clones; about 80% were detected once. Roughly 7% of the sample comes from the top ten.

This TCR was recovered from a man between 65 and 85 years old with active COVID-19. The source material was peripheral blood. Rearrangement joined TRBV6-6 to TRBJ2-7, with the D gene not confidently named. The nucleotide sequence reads TGTGCCAGCAGCCCCCAGACCTACGAGCAGTACTTC. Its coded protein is CASSPQTYEQYF.